This is a list of T cell receptor beta chains from one sample in a study of blood T cell repertoires in COVID-19. Assay used: immunoSEQ multiplex PCR; TCRdb lists only in-frame clones, some missing. The data show more than 70,000 clones, over 70% seen once. The sample was peripheral blood. The receptors stem from a human donor in a cohort sampled during active COVID-19. Each CDR3 is given with its conserved first and last residue. A D gene is named only where the DNA matches it firmly. Size tells how often a clone was seen (once, few, many) or the class of an expanded clone, and some rows leave it out.

D gene	V gene	J gene	clone size	CDR3 protein	CDR3 DNA
.	TRBV3-1/TRBV3-2	TRBJ2-7	.	CASRRQGSPYEQYF	TGTGCCAGCCGCCGGCAGGGGTCCCCCTACGAGCAGTACTTC
TRBD1	TRBV7-7	TRBJ2-5	.	CASSLGTGLQETQYF	TGTGCCAGCAGCCTCGGGACAGGACTACAAGAGACCCAGTACTTC
TRBD2	TRBV2	TRBJ2-5	.	CASSLTSGEETQYF	TGTGCCAGCAGCCTGACTAGCGGGGAAGAGACCCAGTACTTC
TRBD1	TRBV27	TRBJ2-7	.	CASSPKDRLTYEQYF	TGTGCCAGCAGTCCCAAGGACAGGTTGACCTACGAGCAGTACTTC
.	TRBV6-1	TRBJ2-7	.	CASSEVRGYSYEQYF	TGTGCCAGCAGTGAAGTTCGGGGATACTCCTACGAGCAGTACTTC
TRBD1	TRBV10-3	TRBJ2-7	.	CAIRSTGTGYRGEQYF	TGTGCCATCAGAAGTACCGGGACAGGGTACCGAGGGGAGCAGTACTTC
TRBD1	TRBV28	TRBJ2-5	.	CASSSPDRGRTGETQYF	TGTGCCAGCAGTTCCCCGGACAGGGGGCGTACGGGGGAGACCCAGTACTTC
.	TRBV6-2/TRBV6-3	TRBJ1-3	.	CASSRLGAGNTIYF	TGTGCCAGCAGTCGCTTAGGGGCTGGAAACACCATATATTTT
.	TRBV4-3	TRBJ1-1	.	CASSQDPVNTEAFF	TGCGCCAGCAGCCAAGATCCCGTGAACACTGAAGCTTTCTTT
.	TRBV4-2	TRBJ2-1	.	CASSPGLYNEQFF	TGTGCCAGCAGCCCGGGACTTTACAATGAGCAGTTCTTC
TRBD2	TRBV27	TRBJ2-1	few	CASSSRLAGGQNEQFF	TGTGCCAGCAGTTCGAGACTAGCGGGGGGGCAAAATGAGCAGTTCTTC
.	TRBV5-1	TRBJ2-2	.	CASSPFGIGTGELFF	TGCGCCAGCAGCCCGTTCGGGATCGGGACCGGGGAGCTGTTTTTT
TRBD1	TRBV4-3	TRBJ1-4	.	CASSQESTGGREKLFF	TGCGCCAGCAGCCAAGAAAGTACAGGGGGCCGTGAAAAACTGTTTTTT
.	TRBV5-6	TRBJ1-2	.	CASSPDPAVLYHTF	TGTGCCAGCAGCCCGGACCCAGCGGTATTATACCACACCTTC